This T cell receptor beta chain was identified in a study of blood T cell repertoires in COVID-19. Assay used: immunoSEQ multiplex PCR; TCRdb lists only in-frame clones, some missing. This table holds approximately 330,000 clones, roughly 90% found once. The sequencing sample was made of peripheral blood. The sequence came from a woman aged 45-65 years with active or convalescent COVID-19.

CDR3 region: CASSEVDRGDYGYTF. The CDR3 coding sequence is TGTGCCAGCAGTGAAGTGGACAGGGGCGACTATGGCTACACCTTC. The chain employs TRBV2 and TRBJ1-2; 9 bases are shared with TRBD1. The CDR3 runs 15 residues. Germline assignment: CDR1 SNHLY and CDR2 FYNNEI. V gave up 1 base and J gave up 3 bases; unmatched junction bases: 3.